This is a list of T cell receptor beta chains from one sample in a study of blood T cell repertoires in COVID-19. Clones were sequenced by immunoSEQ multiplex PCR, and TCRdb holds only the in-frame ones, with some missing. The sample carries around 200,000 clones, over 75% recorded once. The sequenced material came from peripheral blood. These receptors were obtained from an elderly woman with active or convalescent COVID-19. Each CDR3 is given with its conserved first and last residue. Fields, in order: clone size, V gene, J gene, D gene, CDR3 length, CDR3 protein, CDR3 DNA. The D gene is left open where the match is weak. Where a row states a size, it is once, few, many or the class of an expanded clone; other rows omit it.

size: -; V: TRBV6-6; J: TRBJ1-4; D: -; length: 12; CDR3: CASKGDEEKLFF; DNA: TGTGCCAGCAAGGGGGACGAGGAAAAACTGTTTTTT
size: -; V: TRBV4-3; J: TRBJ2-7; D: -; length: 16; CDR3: CASSQDATALSYEQYF; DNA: TGCGCCAGCAGCCAAGATGCGACAGCTTTATCCTACGAGCAGTACTTC
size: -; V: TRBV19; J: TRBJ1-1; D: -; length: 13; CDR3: CASSPWGVTEAFF; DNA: TGTGCCAGTAGTCCTTGGGGGGTCACTGAAGCTTTCTTT
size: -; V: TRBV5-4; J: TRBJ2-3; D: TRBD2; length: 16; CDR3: CASSRASSGSTDTQYF; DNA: TGTGCCAGCAGCCGGGCGTCTAGCGGAAGCACAGATACGCAGTATTTT
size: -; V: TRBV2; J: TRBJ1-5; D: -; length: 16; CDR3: CASSLVGTRSNQPQHF; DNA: TGTGCCAGCAGCCTCGTCGGGACACGGAGCAATCAGCCCCAGCATTTT
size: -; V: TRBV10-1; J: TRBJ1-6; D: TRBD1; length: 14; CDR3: CASSIGQGNSPLHF; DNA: TGCGCCAGCAGCATTGGACAGGGAAATTCACCCCTCCACTTT
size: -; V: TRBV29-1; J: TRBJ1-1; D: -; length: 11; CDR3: CSVDSGTEAFF; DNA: TGCAGCGTTGATTCCGGGACTGAAGCTTTCTTT
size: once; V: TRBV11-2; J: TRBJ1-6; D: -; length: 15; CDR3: CASSHQGPPDSPLHF; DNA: TGTGCCAGCAGCCATCAGGGGCCCCCGGATTCACCCCTCCACTTT
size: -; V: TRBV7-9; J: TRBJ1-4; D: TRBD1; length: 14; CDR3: CASSWDRGNEKLFF; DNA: TGTGCCAGCAGCTGGGACAGGGGAAATGAAAAACTGTTTTTT
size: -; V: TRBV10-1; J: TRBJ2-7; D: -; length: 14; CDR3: CASSEVQGQREQYF; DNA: TGCGCCAGCAGTGAGGTACAGGGCCAGCGTGAGCAGTACTTC
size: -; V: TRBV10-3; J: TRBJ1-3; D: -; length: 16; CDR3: CAISPRTPYSGNTIYF; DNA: TGTGCCATCAGTCCCCGGACACCCTACTCTGGAAACACCATATATTTT
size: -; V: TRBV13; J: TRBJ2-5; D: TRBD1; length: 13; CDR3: CASSLGTVQGRYF; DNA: TGTGCCAGCAGCCTCGGGACAGTTCAGGGTCGGTACTTC
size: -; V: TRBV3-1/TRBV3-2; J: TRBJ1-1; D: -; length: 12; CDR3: CASSQGFTEAFF; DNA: TGTGCCAGTAGTCAGGGTTTCACTGAAGCTTTCTTT
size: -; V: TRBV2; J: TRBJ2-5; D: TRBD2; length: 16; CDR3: CASRGTSGGLKETQYF; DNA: TGTGCCAGCAGGGGGACTAGCGGGGGATTAAAAGAGACCCAGTACTTC
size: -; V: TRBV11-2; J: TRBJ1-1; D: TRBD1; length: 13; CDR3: CASSPDRGTEAFF; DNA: TGTGCCAGCAGCCCGGACAGGGGCACTGAAGCTTTCTTT
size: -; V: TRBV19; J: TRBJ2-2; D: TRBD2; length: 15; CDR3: CASSRRGGTTGELFF; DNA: TGTGCCAGTAGTCGACGGGGGGGCACCACCGGGGAGCTGTTTTTT
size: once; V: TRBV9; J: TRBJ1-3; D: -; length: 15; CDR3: CASSVGGAGGNTIYF; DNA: TGTGCCAGCAGCGTTGGGGGGGCTGGTGGAAACACCATATATTTT
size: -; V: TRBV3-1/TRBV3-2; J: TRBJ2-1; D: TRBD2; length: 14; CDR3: CASSQGTSGSEQFF; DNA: TGTGCCAGCAGCCAAGGGACTAGCGGCAGTGAGCAGTTCTTC
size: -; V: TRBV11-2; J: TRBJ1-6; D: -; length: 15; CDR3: CASSLDPGQNSPLHF; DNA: TGTGCCAGCAGCTTAGATCCGGGTCAGAATTCACCCCTCCACTTT
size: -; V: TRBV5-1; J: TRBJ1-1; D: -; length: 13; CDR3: CASSLQGANEAFF; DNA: TGCGCCAGCAGCTTGCAAGGAGCCAATGAAGCTTTCTTT
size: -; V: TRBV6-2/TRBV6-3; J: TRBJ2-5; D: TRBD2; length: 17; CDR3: CASSTSRGGWIQETQYF; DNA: TGTGCCAGCAGTACCTCCCGGGGGGGTTGGATCCAAGAGACCCAGTACTTC
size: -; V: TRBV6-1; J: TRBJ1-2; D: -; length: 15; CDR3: CASSESRGRVDGYTF; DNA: TGTGCCAGCAGTGAATCGCGGGGACGGGTGGACGGCTACACCTTC
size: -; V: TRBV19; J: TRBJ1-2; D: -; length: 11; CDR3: CASSIADGYTF; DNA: TGTGCCAGTAGTATAGCAGATGGCTACACCTTC
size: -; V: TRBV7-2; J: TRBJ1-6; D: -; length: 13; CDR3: CASSPQQVSPLHF; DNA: TGTGCCAGCAGCCCACAACAAGTTTCACCCCTCCACTTT
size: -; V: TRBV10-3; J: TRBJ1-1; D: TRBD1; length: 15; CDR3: CAISDWTGSNTEAFF; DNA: TGTGCCATCAGTGACTGGACAGGGTCGAACACTGAAGCTTTCTTT
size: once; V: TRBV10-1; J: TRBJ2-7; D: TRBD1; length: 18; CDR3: CASSWLGDRGSSSYEQYF; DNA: TGCGCCAGCTCCTGGTTAGGGGACAGGGGGTCGAGCTCCTACGAGCAGTACTTC
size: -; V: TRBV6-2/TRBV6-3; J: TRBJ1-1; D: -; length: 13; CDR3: CASSYSSLPEAFF; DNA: TGTGCCAGCAGTTACTCGAGCCTCCCTGAAGCTTTCTTT
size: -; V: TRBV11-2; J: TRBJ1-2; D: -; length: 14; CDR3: CASSLSRQYYGYTF; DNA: TGTGCCAGCAGCTTATCCCGACAGTACTATGGCTACACCTTC
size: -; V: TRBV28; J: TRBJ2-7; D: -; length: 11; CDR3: CATQRADEQYF; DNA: TGTGCCACCCAAAGAGCCGACGAGCAGTACTTC
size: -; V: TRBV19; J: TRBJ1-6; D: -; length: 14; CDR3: CASSPTGGRSPLHF; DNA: TGTGCCAGTAGTCCTACCGGAGGGCGTTCACCCCTCCACTTT
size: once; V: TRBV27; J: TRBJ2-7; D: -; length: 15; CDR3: CASSLSSATGGEQYF; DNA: TGTGCCAGCAGTTTATCATCGGCGACAGGTGGAGAGCAGTACTTC
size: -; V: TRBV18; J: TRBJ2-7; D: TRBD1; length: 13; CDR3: CASSADRGHEQYF; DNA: TGTGCCAGCTCAGCAGACAGGGGCCACGAGCAGTACTTC
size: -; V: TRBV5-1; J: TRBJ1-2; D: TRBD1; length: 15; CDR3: CASSLGTGVDYGYTF; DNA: TGCGCCAGCAGCTTGGGGACAGGGGTTGACTATGGCTACACCTTC
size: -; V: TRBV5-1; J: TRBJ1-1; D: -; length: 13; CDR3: CASSSPGQVRAFF; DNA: TGCGCCAGCAGCTCACCGGGACAAGTTCGAGCTTTCTTT
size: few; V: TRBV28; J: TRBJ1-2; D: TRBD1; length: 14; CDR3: CASSPGTEDYGYTF; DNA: TGTGCCAGCAGCCCCGGGACAGAAGACTATGGCTACACCTTC
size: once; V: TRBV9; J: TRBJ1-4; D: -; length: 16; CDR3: CASSAALNGGNEKLFF; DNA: TGTGCCAGCAGCGCCGCACTCAATGGGGGGAATGAAAAACTGTTTTTT
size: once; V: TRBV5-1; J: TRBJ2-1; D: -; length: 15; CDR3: CASSLDSSSYNEQFF; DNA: TGCGCCAGCAGCTTAGACAGCAGCTCCTACAATGAGCAGTTCTTC
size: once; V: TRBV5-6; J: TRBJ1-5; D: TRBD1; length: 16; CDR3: CASSLGGRGENQPQHF; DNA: TGTGCCAGCAGCTTGGGTGGCAGGGGGGAGAATCAGCCCCAGCATTTT
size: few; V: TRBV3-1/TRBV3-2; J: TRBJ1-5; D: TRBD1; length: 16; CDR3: CASSQGTGLGSQPQHF; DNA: TGTGCCAGCAGCCAAGGGACAGGCCTCGGGAGTCAGCCCCAGCATTTT
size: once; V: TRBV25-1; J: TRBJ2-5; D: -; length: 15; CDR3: CASSDGGAPPWSQYF; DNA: TGTGCCAGCAGTGACGGTGGGGCACCCCCGTGGTCCCAGTACTTC
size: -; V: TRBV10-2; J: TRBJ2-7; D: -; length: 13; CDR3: CASLAPGSYEQYF; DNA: TGCGCCAGCCTAGCGCCGGGATCCTACGAGCAGTACTTC
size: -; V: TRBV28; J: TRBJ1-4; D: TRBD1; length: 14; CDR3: CASSSGQINEKLFF; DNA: TGTGCCAGCAGTTCGGGACAGATTAATGAAAAACTGTTTTTT
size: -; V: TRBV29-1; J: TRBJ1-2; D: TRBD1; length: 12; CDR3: CSHPTGGGGYTF; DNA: TGCAGCCACCCGACAGGGGGCGGTGGCTACACCTTC
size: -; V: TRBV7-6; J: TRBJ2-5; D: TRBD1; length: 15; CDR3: CASSSGQGIQETQYF; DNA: TGTGCCAGCAGCTCAGGACAGGGGATCCAAGAGACCCAGTACTTC
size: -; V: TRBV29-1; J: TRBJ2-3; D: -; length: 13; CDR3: CSVGAGQTDTQYF; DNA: TGCAGCGTTGGGGCAGGGCAAACAGATACGCAGTATTTT
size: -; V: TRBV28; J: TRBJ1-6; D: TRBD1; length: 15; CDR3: CASRESGGGNSPLHF; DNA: TGTGCCAGCAGGGAGTCAGGGGGAGGTAATTCACCCCTCCACTTT
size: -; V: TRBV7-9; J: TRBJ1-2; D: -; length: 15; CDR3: CASSTGTNRPIGYTF; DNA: TGTGCCAGCAGTACCGGGACAAATAGGCCTATAGGCTACACCTTC
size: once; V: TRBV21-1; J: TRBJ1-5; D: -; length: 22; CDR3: CASSGPFGKDPGGAYSNQPQHF; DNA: TGTGCCAGCAGCGGACCATTTGGTAAAGACCCCGGAGGGGCATATAGCAATCAGCCCCAGCATTTT
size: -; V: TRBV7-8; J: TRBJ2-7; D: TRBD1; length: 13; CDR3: CASSSYRQGEQYF; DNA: TGTGCCAGCAGCTCGTATCGACAGGGTGAGCAGTACTTC
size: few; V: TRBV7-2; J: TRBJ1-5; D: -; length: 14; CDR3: CASSLLSFDQPQHF; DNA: TGTGCCAGCTCTCTGCTGAGTTTCGATCAGCCCCAGCATTTT
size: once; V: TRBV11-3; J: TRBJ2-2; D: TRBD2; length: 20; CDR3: CASSPWATSGGLLCTGELFF; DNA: TGTGCCAGCAGCCCATGGGCGACTAGCGGGGGCCTACTCTGCACCGGGGAGCTGTTTTTT
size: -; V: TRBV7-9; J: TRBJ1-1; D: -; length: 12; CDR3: CASSSQMEEAFF; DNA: TGTGCCAGCAGCTCTCAGATGGAGGAAGCTTTCTTT
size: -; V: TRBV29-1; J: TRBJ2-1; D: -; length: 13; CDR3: CSHAGAGFNEQFF; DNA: TGCAGCCACGCCGGAGCAGGGTTCAATGAGCAGTTCTTC
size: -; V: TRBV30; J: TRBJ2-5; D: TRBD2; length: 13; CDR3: CARKSGGRETQYF; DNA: TGTGCCCGGAAAAGCGGGGGGAGGGAGACCCAGTACTTC
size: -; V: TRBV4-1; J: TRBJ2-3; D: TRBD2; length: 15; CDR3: CASSHLSGRSDTQYF; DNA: TGCGCCAGCAGCCACCTTAGCGGGAGGTCGGATACGCAGTATTTT